The 11 T cell receptor beta chains reported below all come from one sample, sequenced in a study of shared T cell receptors in the human thymus. Assay: immunoSEQ multiplex PCR; the TCRdb copy retains only in-frame clones and omits some. This repertoire shows hundreds of thousands of clones, around 87% found once; its top ten account for over 0.008%. The sample also formed part of further work on human thymus T cells.

Sample: thymocytes. These receptors were obtained from a boy in the first two years of life with a congenital heart defect.

The chain joins TRBV9 to TRBJ2-5, with a weak D call TRBD1 (6 bases). This CDR3 is 15 amino acids long. Trimming stripped 4 bases from V and 11 bases from J, with 24 bases between. CDR1 and CDR2 from the germline V gene are SGDLS and YYNGEE. DNA for the CDR3: TGTGCCAGCAGCCCCGAGGCTGCGTGGGTCCAGGGGCAGTACTTC. Its protein product is CASSPEAAWVQGQYF.

The chain links TRBV4-1 to TRBJ2-1; TRBD2 aligns across 7 bases. This CDR3 spans 17 amino acids. Trimming cost V 1 base and J 3 bases; bases outside gene matches: 9. From germline, CDR1 is MGHRA and CDR2 YSYEKL. For the CDR3, the DNA is TGCGCCAGCAGCCAAGCTGTCCTAGCGGACGGCTACAATGAGCAGTTCTTC. The encoded protein is CASSQAVLADGYNEQFF.

In the case of this clone: One end of the junction does not line up with germline, which may come from a read error. Distinct nucleotide sequences in the sample also encode this CDR3. The chain recombines TRBV30 with TRBJ1-2; D is undetermined. This CDR3 spans 12 amino acids. Germline V CDR1 and CDR2: GTSNPN, SVGIG (reference sequence). The CDR3 sequence is CAWSSSGRGYTF. In nucleotides, the CDR3 is TGCGCCTGGAGTTCATCGGGTCGCGGCTACACCTTC. The whole variable domain, filled in from reference TRBV30 and TRBJ1-2, reads SQTIHQWPATLVQPVGSPLSLECTVEGTSNPNLYWYRQAAGRGLQLLFYSVGIGQISSEVPQNLSASRPQDRQFILSSKKLLLSDSGFYLCAWSSSGRGYTFGSGTRLTVV.

The chain carries TRBV11-3 and TRBJ1-4, with D possibly matching TRBD1 (5 bases). Germline CDR1 SGHNT, CDR2 YENEEA. There are 15 residues in the CDR3. V lost 1 base and J lost 5, with 11 bases in between. The DNA of the CDR3 is TGTGCCAGCAGCTTAGGCGGGACGGGGAATGAAAAACTGTTTTTT. As protein: CASSLGGTGNEKLFF.

The V gene is TRBV5-6, the J gene TRBJ1-3, with D perhaps TRBD1 (6 bases). The CDR3 has 15 residues. Germline CDR1 reads SGHDT; CDR2 reads YYEEEE. Trimming shortened V by 0 bases and J by 0 bases, and 7 bases separated the two germline ends. The CDR3 region is CASSLVGASGNTIYF. The CDR3 bases are TGTGCCAGCAGCTTGGTGGGGGCCTCTGGAAACACCATATATTTT.

In this sample, this clone turned up once. The chain is built from TRBV29-1 and TRBJ2-7; 9 positions agree with TRBD1. J was trimmed by 1 base and V by 3 bases; bases with no gene match: 7. Germline loops: CDR1 SQVTM, CDR2 ANQGSEA. This CDR3 comprises 15 residues. CDR3 sequence (DNA): TGCAGCGTTGATAAGGGACAGGGAGGTTCCTACGAGCAGTACTTC. The encoded protein is CSVDKGQGGSYEQYF.

The chain combines TRBV19 with TRBJ2-1; 10 bases are shared with TRBD2. After removal of 4 bases from V and 8 bases from J, the junction contained 8 bases not matched to a gene. From germline, CDR1 is LNHDA and CDR2 SQIVND (reference sequence). This CDR3 is built from 15 residues. CDR3 sequence (DNA): TGTGCCAGTAGTACCGGGACTAGCGTTTTCGATGAGCAGTTCTTC. This codes for CASSTGTSVFDEQFF.

CDR3 residues: CSAEGGRANNEQFF. CDR3 nucleotide sequence: TGCAGCGCCGAGGGCGGGAGGGCAAACAATGAGCAGTTCTTC. The chain carries TRBV29-1 and TRBJ2-1, with 9 bases aligning to TRBD2. V lost 7 bases and J lost 5; bases outside the gene matches: 9. The germline V gene encodes CDR1 SQVTM and CDR2 ANQGSEA. CDR3 length: 14 amino acids.

The chain couples TRBV29-1 to TRBJ2-1, with 8 bases identical to TRBD2. The CDR3 totals 17 residues. The V and J ends lost 6 bases and 8 bases, in that order; junction bases with no gene match: 21. Germline loops: CDR1 SQVTM, CDR2 ANQGSEA. The CDR3 bases are TGCAGCGTCGTTGGGGGTGGGGTAGCGGGACTATACCATGAGCAGTTCTTC. Translating it yields CSVVGGGVAGLYHEQFF.

The genes are TRBV10-1 and TRBJ2-7; D may be TRBD1 (6 bases). From germline, CDR1 is WNHNN and CDR2 SYGVQD (reference sequence). The CDR3 contains 15 residues. V was cut by 2 bases and J by 3 bases, with 14 bases left in between. The CDR3 loop is CASSENTGPNYEQYF. CDR3 sequence (DNA): TGCGCCAGCAGTGAGAACACAGGGCCCAACTACGAGCAGTACTTC.

The table lists this clone with a count of one. The CDR3 coding sequence is TGTGCCAGCAGCTTGACCTCCGAAGCGGGACACCAAGAGACCCAGTACTTC. This codes for CASSLTSEAGHQETQYF. This chain joins TRBV7-9 and TRBJ2-5; TRBD2 matches at 7 bases. The CDR3 contains 17 residues. V lost 3 bases, J lost 0 bases, and 10 bases stayed unmatched. CDR1 and CDR2 from the germline V gene are SEHNR and FQNEAQ (reference sequence).